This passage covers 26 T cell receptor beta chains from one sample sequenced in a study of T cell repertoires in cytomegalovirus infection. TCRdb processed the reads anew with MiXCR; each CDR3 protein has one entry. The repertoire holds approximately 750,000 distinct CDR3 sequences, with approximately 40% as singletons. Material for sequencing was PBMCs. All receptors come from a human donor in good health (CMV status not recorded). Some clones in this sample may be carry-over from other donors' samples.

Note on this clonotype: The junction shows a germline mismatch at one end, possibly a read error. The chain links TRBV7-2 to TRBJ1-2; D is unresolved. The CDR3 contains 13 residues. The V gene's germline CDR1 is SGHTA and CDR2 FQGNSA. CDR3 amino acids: CASSLGRDYGYKF. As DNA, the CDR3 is TGTGCCAGCAGCTTAGGGCGCGACTATGGCTACAAATTC.

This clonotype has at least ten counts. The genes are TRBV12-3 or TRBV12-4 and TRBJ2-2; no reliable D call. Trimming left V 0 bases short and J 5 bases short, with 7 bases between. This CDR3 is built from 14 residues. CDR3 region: CASSLATQTGELFF. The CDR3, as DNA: TGTGCCAGCAGTTTAGCGACACAAACCGGGGAGCTGTTTTTT.

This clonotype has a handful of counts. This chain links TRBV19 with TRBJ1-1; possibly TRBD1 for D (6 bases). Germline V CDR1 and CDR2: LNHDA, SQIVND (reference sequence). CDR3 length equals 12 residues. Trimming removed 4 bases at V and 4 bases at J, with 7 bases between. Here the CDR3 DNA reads TGTGCCAGTAGTAAGGGGGGCACTGAAGCTTTCTTT. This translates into CASSKGGTEAFF.

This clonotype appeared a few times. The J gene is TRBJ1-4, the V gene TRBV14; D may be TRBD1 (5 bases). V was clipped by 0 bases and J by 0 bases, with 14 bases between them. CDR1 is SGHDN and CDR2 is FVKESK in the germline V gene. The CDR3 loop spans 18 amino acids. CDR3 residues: CASSQDRGGHPTNEKLFF. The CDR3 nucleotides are TGTGCCAGCAGCCAAGATCGGGGGGGTCACCCAACTAATGAAAAACTGTTTTTT.

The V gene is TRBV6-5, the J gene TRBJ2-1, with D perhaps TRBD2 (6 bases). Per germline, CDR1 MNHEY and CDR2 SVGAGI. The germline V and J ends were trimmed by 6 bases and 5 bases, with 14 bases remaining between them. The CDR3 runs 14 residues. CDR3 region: CASSSSRGNNEQFF. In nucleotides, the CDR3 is TGTGCCAGCAGCTCGAGCCGGGGGAACAATGAGCAGTTCTTC.

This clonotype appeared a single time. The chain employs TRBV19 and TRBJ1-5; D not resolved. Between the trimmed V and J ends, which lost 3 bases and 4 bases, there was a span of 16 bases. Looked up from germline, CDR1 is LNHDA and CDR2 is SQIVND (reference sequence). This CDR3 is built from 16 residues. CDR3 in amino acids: CASSISNPGGNQPQHF. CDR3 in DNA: TGTGCCAGTAGTATCTCAAATCCGGGCGGGAATCAGCCCCAGCATTTT.

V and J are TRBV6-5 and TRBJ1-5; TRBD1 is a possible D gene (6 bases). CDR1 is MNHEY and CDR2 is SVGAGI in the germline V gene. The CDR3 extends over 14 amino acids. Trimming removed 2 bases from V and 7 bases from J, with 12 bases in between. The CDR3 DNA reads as TGTGCCAGCAGTTACGGGGGGGCAGGACAGCCCCAGCATTTT. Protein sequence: CASSYGGAGQPQHF.

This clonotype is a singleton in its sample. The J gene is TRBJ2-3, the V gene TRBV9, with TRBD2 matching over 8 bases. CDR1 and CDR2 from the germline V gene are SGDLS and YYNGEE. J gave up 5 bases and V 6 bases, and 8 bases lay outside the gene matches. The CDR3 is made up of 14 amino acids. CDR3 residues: CASNWAGGRDTQYF. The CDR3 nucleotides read TGTGCCAGCAACTGGGCGGGGGGAAGAGATACGCAGTATTTT.

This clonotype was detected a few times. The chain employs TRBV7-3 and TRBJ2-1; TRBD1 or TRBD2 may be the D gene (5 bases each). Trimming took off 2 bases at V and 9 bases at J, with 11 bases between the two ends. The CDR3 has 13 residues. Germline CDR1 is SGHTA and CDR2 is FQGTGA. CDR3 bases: TGTGCCAGCAGCTTACGGGGCCCCAGTGAGCAGTTCTTC. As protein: CASSLRGPSEQFF.

The CDR3 DNA reads TGTGCCAGCAGACAGGGGGGGAAGAACACTGAAGCTTTCTTT. Amino acids: CASRQGGKNTEAFF. The chain couples TRBV12-3 or TRBV12-4 to TRBJ1-1; 8 bases map to TRBD1. Trimming at V came to 6 bases and at J to 1 base, leaving 4 bases not matched to a gene. The CDR3 is made up of 14 amino acids.

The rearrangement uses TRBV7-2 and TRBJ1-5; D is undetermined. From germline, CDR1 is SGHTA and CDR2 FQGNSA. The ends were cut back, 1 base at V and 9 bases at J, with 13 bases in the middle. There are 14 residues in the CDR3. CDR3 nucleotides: TGTGCCAGCAGCTTAGGCACCTCACCGGGGCCCCAGCATTTT. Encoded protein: CASSLGTSPGPQHF.

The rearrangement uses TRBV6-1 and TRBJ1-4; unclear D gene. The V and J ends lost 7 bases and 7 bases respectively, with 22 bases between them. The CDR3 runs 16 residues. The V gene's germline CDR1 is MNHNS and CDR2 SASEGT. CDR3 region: CASIRGRTVAGEKLFF. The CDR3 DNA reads TGTGCCAGCATTAGAGGCAGGACGGTAGCAGGTGAAAAACTGTTTTTT.

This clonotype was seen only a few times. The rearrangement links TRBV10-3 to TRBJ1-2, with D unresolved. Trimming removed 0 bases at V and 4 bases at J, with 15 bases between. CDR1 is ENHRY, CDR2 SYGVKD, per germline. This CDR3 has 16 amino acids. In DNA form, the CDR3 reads TGTGCCATCAGTGAGTCTTCCCCCACCCTTTCCTATGGCTACACCTTC. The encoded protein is CAISESSPTLSYGYTF.

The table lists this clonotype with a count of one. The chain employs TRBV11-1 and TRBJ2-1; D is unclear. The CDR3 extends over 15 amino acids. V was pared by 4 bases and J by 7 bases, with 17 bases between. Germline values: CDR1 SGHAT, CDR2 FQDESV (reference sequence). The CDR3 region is CASSSLANSVNEQFF. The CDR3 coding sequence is TGTGCCAGCAGCTCCCTCGCGAATAGTGTGAATGAGCAGTTCTTC.

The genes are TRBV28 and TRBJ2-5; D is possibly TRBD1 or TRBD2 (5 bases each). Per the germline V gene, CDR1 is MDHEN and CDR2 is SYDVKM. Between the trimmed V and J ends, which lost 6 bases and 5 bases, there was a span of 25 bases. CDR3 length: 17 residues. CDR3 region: CASSYGPGTEPRETQYF. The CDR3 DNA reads TGTGCCAGCAGCTACGGACCAGGGACCGAACCTCGGGAGACCCAGTACTTC.

CDR3 bases: TGTGCCAGCAGGCCCTCCGGGACAGGGGCGAATGAGCAGTTCTTC. Its translation is CASRPSGTGANEQFF. The V call is TRBV28, the J call TRBJ2-1, with TRBD1 matching over 10 bases. The CDR3 has 15 residues. Germline lookup yields CDR1 MDHEN and CDR2 SYDVKM. The V gene end was trimmed by 6 bases and the J gene end by 7 bases; junction bases not matched to a gene: 9.

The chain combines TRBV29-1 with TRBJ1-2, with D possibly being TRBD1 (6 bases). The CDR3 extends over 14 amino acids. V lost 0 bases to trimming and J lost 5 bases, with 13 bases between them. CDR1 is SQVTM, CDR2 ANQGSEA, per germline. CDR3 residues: CSVEDPGESYGYTF. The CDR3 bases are TGCAGCGTTGAAGATCCAGGGGAGTCATATGGCTACACCTTC. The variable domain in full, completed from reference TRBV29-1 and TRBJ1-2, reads SAVISQKPSRDICQRGTSLTIQCQVDSQVTMMFWYRQQPGQSLTLIATANQGSEATYESGFVIDKFPISRPNLTFSTLTVSNMSPEDSSIYLCSVEDPGESYGYTFGSGTRLTVV.

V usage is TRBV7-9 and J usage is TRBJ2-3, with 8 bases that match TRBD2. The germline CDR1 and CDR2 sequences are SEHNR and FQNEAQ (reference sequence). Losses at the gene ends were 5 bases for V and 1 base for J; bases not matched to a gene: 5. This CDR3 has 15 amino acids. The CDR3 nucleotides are TGTGCCAGCAGCCCGGACGGGGGGGGCACAGATACGCAGTATTTT. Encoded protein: CASSPDGGGTDTQYF.

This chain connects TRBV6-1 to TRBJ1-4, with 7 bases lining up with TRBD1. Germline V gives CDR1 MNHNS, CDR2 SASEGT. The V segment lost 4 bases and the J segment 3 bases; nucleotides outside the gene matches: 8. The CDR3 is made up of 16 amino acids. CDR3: CASSGLGTAANEKLFF. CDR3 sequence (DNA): TGTGCCAGCAGTGGCCTCGGGACAGCGGCTAATGAAAAACTGTTTTTT.

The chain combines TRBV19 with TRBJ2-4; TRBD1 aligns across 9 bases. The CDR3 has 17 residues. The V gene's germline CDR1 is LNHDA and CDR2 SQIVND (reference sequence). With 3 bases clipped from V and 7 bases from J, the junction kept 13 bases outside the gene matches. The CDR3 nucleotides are TGTGCCAGTAGTATTAACCCACCAGGGACAGGGCGGAACATTCAGTACTTC. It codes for CASSINPPGTGRNIQYF.

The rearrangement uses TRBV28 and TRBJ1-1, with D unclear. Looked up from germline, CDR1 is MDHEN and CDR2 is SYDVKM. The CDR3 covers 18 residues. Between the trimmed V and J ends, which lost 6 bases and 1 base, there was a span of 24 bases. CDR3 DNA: TGTGCCAGCAGGGAGTCGGGTCTACTCCAGCCTAAGAACACTGAAGCTTTCTTT. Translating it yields CASRESGLLQPKNTEAFF.

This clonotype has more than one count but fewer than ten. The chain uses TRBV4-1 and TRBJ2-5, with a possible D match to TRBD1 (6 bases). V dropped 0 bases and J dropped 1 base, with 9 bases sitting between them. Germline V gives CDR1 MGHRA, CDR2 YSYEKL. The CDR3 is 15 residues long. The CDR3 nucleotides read TGCGCCAGCAGCCAAGACAGGGGTTCCCAAGAGACCCAGTACTTC. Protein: CASSQDRGSQETQYF.

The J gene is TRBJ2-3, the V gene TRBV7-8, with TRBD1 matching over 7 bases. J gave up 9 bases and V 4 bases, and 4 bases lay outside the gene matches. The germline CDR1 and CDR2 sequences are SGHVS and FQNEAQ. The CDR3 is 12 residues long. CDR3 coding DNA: TGTGCCAGCAGCTCCAGACAGGGCACGCAGTATTTT. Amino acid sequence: CASSSRQGTQYF.

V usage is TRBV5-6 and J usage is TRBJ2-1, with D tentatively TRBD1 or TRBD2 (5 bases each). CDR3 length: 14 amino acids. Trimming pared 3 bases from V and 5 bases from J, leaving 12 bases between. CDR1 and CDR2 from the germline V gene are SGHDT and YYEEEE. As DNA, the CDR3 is TGTGCCAGCAGCTCGATCCGGGGCGACAATGAGCAGTTCTTC. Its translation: CASSSIRGDNEQFF. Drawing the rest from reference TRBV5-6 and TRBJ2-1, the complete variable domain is DAGVTQSPTHLIKTRGQQVTLRCSPKSGHDTVSWYQQALGQGPQFIFQYYEEEERQRGNFPDRFSGHQFPNYSSELNVNALLLGDSALYLCASSSIRGDNEQFFGPGTRLTVL.

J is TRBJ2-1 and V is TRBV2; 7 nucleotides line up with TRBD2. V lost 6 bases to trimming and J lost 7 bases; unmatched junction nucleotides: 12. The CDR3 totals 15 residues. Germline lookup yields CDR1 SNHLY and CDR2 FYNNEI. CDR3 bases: TGTGCCAGCAGGGCCTTGGGGGAGGGCATGAATGAGCAGTTCTTC. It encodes CASRALGEGMNEQFF.

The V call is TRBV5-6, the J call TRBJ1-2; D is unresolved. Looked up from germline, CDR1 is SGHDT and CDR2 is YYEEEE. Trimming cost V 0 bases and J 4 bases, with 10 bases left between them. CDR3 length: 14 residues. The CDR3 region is CASSLAAEPYGYTF. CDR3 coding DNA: TGTGCCAGCAGCTTGGCCGCGGAGCCCTATGGCTACACCTTC.